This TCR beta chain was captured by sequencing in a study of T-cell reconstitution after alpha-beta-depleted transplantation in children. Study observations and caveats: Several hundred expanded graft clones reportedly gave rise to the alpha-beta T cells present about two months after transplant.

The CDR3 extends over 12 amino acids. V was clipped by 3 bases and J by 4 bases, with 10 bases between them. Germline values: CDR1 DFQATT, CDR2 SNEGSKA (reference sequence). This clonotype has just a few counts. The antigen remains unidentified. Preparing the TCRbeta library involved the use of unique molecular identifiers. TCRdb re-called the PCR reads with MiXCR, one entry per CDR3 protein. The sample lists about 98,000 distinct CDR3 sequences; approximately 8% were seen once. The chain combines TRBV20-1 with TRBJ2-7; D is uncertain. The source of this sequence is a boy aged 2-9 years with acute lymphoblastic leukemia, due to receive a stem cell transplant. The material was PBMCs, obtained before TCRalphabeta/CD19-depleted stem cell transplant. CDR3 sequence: CSARQDGYEQYF. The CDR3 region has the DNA TGCAGTGCTAGGCAGGACGGATACGAGCAGTACTTC.